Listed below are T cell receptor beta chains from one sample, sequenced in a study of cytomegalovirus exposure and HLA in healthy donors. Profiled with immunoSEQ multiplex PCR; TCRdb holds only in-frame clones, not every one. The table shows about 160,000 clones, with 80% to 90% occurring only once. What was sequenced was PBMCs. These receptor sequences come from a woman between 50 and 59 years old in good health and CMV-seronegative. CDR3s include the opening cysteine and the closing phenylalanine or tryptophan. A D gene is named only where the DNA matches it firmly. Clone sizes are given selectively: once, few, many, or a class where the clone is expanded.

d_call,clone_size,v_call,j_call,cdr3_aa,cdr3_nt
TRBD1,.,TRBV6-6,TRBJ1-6,CASSPGQGASPLHF,TGTGCCAGCAGTCCGGGACAGGGGGCTTCACCCCTCCACTTT
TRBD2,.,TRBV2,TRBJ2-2,CASSPRGVVSTGELFF,TGTGCCAGCAGCCCTCGGGGGGTGGTGTCGACCGGGGAGCTGTTTTTT
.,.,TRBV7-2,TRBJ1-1,CASSLGLAWNTEAFF,TGTGCCAGCAGCTTAGGTTTAGCCTGGAACACTGAAGCTTTCTTT
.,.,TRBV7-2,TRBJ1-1,CASSYLQTDTEAFF,TGTGCCAGCAGCTACCTACAGACCGACACTGAAGCTTTCTTT
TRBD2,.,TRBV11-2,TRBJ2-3,CASSLGLTSGGTDTQYF,TGTGCCAGCAGCTTAGGCCTCACTAGCGGGGGCACAGATACGCAGTATTTT
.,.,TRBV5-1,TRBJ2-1,CASSLALGSPNEQFF,TGCGCCAGCAGCTTGGCCTTGGGTAGCCCCAATGAGCAGTTCTTC
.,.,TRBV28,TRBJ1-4,CASSPHFAREKLFF,TGTGCCAGCAGCCCCCATTTCGCGAGGGAAAAACTGTTTTTT
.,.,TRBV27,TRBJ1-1,CASSLLHRVNTEAFF,TGTGCCAGCAGTTTATTGCACAGGGTGAACACTGAAGCTTTCTTT
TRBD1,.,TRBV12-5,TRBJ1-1,CASGPTGQGFTEAFF,TGTGCTAGTGGTCCGACGGGACAGGGGTTCACTGAAGCTTTCTTT
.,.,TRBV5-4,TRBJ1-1,CASSYLGRENTEAFF,TGTGCCAGCAGCTATTTGGGCAGGGAGAACACTGAAGCTTTCTTT
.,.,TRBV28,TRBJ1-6,CASRPAIGGSPLHF,TGTGCCAGCAGACCAGCGATTGGGGGCTCACCCCTCCACTTT
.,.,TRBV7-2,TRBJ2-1,CASSPGGRPYGRQFF,TGTGCCAGCAGCCCAGGGGGACGTCCCTACGGGAGGCAGTTCTTC
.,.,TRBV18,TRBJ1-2,CASSVGGDYTF,TGTGCCAGTTCCGTCGGAGGGGACTACACCTTC
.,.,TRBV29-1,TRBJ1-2,CSVQRDNMGYGYTF,TGCAGCGTACAGAGGGACAATATGGGCTATGGCTACACCTTC
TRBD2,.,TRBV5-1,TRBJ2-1,CASSLTTSAGRGINNEQFF,TGCGCCAGCAGCTTAACGACCTCAGCGGGGAGGGGTATAAACAATGAGCAGTTCTTC
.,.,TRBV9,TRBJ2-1,CASSVLSPGGRGNEQFF,TGTGCCAGCAGCGTATTGAGTCCCGGGGGGCGCGGCAATGAGCAGTTCTTC
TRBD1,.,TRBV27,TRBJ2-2,CASSFGTGGRISNTGELFF,TGTGCCAGCAGTTTTGGGACAGGGGGCAGAATCTCGAACACCGGGGAGCTGTTTTTT
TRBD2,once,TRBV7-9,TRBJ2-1,CASSRLTSGGAKEQFF,TGTGCCAGCAGCAGGCTGACTAGCGGGGGGGCAAAAGAGCAGTTCTTC
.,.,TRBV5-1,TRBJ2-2,CASSIRTANTGELFF,TGCGCCAGCAGCATAAGGACAGCGAACACCGGGGAGCTGTTTTTT
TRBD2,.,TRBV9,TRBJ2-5,CASSVGVSGRTAETQYF,TGTGCCAGCAGCGTAGGAGTTAGCGGGAGGACGGCAGAGACCCAGTACTTC
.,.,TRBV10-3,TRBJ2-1,CATGLAGSSSYNEQFF,TGTGCCACCGGGTTGGCGGGATCTAGCTCCTACAATGAGCAGTTCTTC
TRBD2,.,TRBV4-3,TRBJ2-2,CASSQDPAGGPHTGELFF,TGCGCCAGCAGCCAAGATCCGGCGGGGGGGCCGCACACCGGGGAGCTGTTTTTT
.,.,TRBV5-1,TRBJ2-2,CASSLGRVASGELFF,TGCGCCAGCAGCTTGGGCAGGGTGGCGTCCGGGGAGCTGTTTTTT
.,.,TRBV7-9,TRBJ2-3,CASSWEFLSDTQYF,TGTGCCAGCAGCTGGGAGTTTTTAAGCGATACGCAGTATTTT
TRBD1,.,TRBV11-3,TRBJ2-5,CASSTGTEETQYF,TGTGCCAGCAGCACCGGGACAGAAGAGACCCAGTACTTC
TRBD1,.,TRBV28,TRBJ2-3,CASTLGTGLSTDTQYF,TGTGCCAGCACCTTAGGGACAGGTTTAAGCACAGATACGCAGTATTTT
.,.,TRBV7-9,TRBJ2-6,CASSLEGISGANVLTF,TGTGCCAGCAGCTTAGAGGGGATCTCTGGGGCCAACGTCCTGACTTTC
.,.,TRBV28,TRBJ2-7,CASRSPVSYEQYF,TGTGCCAGCCGAAGCCCTGTCTCCTACGAGCAGTACTTC
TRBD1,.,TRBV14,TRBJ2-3,CASSPNRGRTDTQYF,TGTGCCAGCAGCCCCAACAGGGGGCGAACAGATACGCAGTATTTT
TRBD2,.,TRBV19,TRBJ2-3,CATRDYTDTQYF,TGTGCCACCCGGGACTACACAGATACGCAGTATTTT
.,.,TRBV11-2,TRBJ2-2,CASSAEHYTGELFF,TGTGCCAGCAGCGCCGAACATTACACCGGGGAGCTGTTTTTT
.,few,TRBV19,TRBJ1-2,CASSPEQRANYGYTF,TGTGCCAGTAGCCCGGAGCAGAGAGCTAACTATGGCTACACCTTC
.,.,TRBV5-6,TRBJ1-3,CASSLTGMQPGNTIYF,TGTGCCAGCAGCTTAACAGGGATGCAACCTGGAAACACCATATATTTT
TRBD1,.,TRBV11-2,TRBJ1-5,CASSLDRGPGQPQHF,TGTGCCAGCAGCCTAGACAGGGGGCCAGGACAGCCCCAGCATTTT
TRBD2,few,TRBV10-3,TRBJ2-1,CAIRTTSALEQFF,TGTGCCATCAGAACGACTAGCGCTCTTGAGCAGTTCTTC
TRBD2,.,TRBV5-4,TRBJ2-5,CASSLAASGSTQYF,TGTGCCAGCAGCTTGGCGGCTAGCGGGAGTACCCAGTACTTC
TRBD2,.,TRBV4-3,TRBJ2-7,CASSQELAGAKEQYF,TGCGCCAGCAGCCAAGAACTAGCGGGAGCGAAAGAGCAGTACTTC
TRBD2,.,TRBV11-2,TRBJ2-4,CASSLPRGGFGKNIQYF,TGTGCCAGCAGCTTGCCCCGGGGGGGGTTCGGCAAAAACATTCAGTACTTC
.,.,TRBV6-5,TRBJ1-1,CASSYWGVTNTEAFF,TGTGCCAGCAGTTACTGGGGGGTTACGAACACTGAAGCTTTCTTT
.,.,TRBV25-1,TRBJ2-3,CASSEYPGSTDTQYF,TGTGCCAGCAGTGAATATCCGGGGAGCACAGATACGCAGTATTTT
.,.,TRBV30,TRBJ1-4,CAWNRQGNEKLFF,TGTGCCTGGAACAGGCAGGGTAATGAAAAACTGTTTTTT